Reported below is one TCR beta chain. Antigen: not known. CDR3 length: 16 residues. CDR1 is SQVTM, CDR2 ANQGSEA, per germline. The junction had 10 bases not matched to a gene; V was cut back by 7 bases and J by 0 bases. Sequencing used immunoSEQ version 4 in survey mode. Sequencing used immunoSEQ multiplex PCR; TCRdb keeps in-frame clones, though not all of them. The data show approximately 65,000 clones, roughly 75% seen once. Cells were stimulated with overlapping HIV-1 Gag 15-mer peptides. Memory cells lacking CD40L and CD69 with high CD45RO were sorted. The sample belongs to a study of persistence of HIV-infected CD4 T cells. Findings and limits, study-wide: TCR oligoclonality correlated with proviral oligoclonality in the same sorted populations.

The receptor's source is an adult man with HIV who was CMV-seropositive. The V gene is TRBV29-1, the J gene TRBJ2-2, with 8 bases that match TRBD1. Sequenced material: CD4+ T cells sorted from PBMCs after approximately 19-hour stimulation, taken from a patient who received antiretroviral therapy. The CDR3, as DNA: TGCAGCGCCTCACCGTACAGGGGGGCGAACACCGGGGAGCTGTTTTTT. It encodes CSASPYRGANTGELFF.